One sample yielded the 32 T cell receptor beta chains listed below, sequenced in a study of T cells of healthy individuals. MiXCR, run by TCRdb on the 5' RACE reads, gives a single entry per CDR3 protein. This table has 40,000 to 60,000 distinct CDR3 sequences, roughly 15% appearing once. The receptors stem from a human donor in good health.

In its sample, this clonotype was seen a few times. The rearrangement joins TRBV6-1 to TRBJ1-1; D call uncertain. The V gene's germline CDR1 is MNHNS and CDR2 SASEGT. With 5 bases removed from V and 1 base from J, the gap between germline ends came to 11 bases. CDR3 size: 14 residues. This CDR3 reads CASSPSPGNTEAFF. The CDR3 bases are TGTGCCAGCAGTCCCTCCCCAGGGAACACTGAAGCTTTCTTT.

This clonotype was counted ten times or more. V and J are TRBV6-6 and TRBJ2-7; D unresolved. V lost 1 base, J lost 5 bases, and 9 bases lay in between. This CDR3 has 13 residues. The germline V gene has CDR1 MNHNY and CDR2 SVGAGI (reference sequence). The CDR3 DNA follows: TGTGCCAGCAGTTACTTCTTACGGCACGAGCAGTACTTC. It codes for CASSYFLRHEQYF.

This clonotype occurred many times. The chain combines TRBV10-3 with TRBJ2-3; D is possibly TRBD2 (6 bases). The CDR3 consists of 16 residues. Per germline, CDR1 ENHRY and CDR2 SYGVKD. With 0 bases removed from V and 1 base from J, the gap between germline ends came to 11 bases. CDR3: CAISESAASGTDTQYF. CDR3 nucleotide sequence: TGTGCCATCAGTGAGTCAGCGGCTAGCGGCACAGATACGCAGTATTTT.

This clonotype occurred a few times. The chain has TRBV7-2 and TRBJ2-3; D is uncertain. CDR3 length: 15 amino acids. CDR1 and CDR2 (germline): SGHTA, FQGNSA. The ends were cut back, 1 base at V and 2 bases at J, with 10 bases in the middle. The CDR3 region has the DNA TGTGCCAGCAGCTTAGAAGTCAGCTACACAGATACGCAGTATTTT. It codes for CASSLEVSYTDTQYF.

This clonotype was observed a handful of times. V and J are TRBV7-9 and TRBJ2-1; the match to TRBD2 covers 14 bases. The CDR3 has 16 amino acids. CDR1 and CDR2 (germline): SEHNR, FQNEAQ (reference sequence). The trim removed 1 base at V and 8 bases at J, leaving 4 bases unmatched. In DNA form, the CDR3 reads TGTGCCAGCAGCTTAGGTGGACTAGCGGGGGGCGATGAGCAGTTCTTC. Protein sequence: CASSLGGLAGGDEQFF.

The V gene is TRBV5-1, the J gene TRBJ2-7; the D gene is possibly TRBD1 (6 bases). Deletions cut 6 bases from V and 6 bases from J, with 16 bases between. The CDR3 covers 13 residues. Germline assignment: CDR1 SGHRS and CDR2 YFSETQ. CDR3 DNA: TGCGCCAGCACTCGTTCCGGACAGAGCGAGCAGTACTTC. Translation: CASTRSGQSEQYF.

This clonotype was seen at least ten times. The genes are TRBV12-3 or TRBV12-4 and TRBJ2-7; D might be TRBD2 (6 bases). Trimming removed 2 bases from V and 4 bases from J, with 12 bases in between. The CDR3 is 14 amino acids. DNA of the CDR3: TGTGCCAGCAGTTTACGGGGGTTTGGGTACGAGCAGTACTTC. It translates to CASSLRGFGYEQYF.

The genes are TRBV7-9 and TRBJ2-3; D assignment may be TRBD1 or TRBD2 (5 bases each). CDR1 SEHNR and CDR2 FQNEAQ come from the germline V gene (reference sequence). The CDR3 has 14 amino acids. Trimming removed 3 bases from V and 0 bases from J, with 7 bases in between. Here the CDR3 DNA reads TGTGCCAGCAGCTTGGGACCGAGCACAGATACGCAGTATTTT. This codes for CASSLGPSTDTQYF.

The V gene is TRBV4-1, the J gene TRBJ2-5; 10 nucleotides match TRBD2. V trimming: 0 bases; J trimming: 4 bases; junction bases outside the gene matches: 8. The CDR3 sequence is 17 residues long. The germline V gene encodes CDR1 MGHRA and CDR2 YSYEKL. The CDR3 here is CASSQEGLAGERETQYF. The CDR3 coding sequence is TGCGCCAGCAGCCAAGAGGGGCTAGCGGGAGAAAGAGAGACCCAGTACTTC.

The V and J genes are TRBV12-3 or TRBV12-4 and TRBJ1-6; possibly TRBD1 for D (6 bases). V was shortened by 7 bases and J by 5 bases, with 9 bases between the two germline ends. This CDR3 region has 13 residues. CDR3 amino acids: CASNGQNNSPLHF. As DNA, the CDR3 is TGTGCCAGCAATGGACAGAATAATTCACCCCTCCACTTT.

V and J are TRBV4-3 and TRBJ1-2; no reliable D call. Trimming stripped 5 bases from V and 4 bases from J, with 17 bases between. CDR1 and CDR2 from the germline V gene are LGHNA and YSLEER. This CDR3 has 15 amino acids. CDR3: CASSANPTGIYGYTF. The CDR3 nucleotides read TGCGCCAGCAGCGCCAACCCCACCGGTATCTATGGCTACACCTTC.

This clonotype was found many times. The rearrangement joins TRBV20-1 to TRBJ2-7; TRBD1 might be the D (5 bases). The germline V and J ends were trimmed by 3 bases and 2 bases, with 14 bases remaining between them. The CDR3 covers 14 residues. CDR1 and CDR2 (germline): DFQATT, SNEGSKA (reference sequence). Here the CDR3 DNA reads TGCAGTGCTAGTAAGGGGCCAGATACCTACGAGCAGTACTTC. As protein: CSASKGPDTYEQYF.

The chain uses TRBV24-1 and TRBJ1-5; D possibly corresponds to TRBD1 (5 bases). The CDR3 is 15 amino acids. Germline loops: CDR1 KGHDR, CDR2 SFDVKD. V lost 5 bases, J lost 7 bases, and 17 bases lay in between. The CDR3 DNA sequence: TGTGCCACCAGTGCCGCTCAGGGAAGCGGCCAGCCCCAGCATTTT. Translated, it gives CATSAAQGSGQPQHF.

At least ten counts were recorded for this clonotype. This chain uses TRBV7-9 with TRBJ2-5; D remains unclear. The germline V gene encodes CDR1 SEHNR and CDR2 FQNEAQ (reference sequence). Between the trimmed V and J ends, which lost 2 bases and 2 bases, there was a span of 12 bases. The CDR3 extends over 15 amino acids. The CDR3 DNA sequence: TGTGCCAGCAGCTTAAACCTGTGGTCGCAAGAGACCCAGTACTTC. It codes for CASSLNLWSQETQYF.

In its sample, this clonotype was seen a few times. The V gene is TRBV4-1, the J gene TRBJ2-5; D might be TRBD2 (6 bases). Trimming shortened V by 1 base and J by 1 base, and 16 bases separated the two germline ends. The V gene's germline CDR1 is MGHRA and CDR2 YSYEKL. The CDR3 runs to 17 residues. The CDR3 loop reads CASSQGTAGSGQETQYF. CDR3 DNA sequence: TGCGCCAGCAGCCAAGGGACGGCGGGGTCGGGCCAAGAGACCCAGTACTTC.

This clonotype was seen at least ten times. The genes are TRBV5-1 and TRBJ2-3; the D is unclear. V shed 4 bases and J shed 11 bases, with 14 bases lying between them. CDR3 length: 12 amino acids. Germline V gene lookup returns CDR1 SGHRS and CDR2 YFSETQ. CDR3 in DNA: TGCGCCAGCAGCGCCGTCTACGAAGGGCAGTATTTT. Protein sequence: CASSAVYEGQYF.

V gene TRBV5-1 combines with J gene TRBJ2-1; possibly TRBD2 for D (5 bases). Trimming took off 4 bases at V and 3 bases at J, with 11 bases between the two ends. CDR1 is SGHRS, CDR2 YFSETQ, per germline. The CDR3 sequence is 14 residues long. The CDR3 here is CASSPGSGYNEQFF. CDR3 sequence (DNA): TGCGCCAGCAGCCCGGGGTCAGGCTACAATGAGCAGTTCTTC.

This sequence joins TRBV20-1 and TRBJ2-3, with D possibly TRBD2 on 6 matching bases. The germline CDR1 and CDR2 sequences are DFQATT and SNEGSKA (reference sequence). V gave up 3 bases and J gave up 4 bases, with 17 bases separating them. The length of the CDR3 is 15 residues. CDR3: CSARPQLALPDTQYF. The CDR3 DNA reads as TGCAGTGCTAGGCCTCAGCTAGCGTTGCCAGATACGCAGTATTTT.

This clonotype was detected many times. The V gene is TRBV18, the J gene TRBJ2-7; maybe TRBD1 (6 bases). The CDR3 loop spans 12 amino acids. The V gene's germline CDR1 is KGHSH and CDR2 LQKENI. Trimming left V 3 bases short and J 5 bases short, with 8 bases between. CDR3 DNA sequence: TGTGCCAGCTCACCCCGGGACAACGAGCAGTACTTC. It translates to CASSPRDNEQYF.

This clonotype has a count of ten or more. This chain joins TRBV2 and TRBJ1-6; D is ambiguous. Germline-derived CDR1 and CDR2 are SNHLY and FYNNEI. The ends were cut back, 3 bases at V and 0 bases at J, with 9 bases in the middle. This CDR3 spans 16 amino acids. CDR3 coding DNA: TGTGCCAGCAGTGAGGACCGTTACTCCTATAATTCACCCCTCCACTTT. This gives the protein CASSEDRYSYNSPLHF.

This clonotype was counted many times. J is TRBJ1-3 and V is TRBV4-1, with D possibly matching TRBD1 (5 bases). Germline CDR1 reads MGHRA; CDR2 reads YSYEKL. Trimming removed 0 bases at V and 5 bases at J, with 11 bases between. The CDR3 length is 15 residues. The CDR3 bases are TGCGCCAGCAGCCAAGAGGGGGGTGGGCGAAACACCATATATTTT. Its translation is CASSQEGGGRNTIYF.

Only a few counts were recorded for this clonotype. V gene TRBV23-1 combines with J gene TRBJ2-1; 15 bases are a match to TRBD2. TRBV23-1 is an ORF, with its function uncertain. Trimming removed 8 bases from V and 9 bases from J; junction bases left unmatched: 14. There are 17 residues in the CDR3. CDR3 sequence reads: CASPRTSGGARRGEQFF. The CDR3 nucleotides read TGCGCCAGCCCGCGGACTAGCGGGGGGGCTAGGAGGGGTGAGCAGTTCTTC.

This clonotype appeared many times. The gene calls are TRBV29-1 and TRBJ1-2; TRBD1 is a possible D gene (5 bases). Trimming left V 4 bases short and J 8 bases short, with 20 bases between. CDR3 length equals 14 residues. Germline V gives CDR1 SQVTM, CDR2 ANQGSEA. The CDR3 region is CSVGGKGLLQGYTF. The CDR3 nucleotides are TGCAGCGTTGGTGGCAAGGGGTTGCTACAAGGCTACACCTTC.

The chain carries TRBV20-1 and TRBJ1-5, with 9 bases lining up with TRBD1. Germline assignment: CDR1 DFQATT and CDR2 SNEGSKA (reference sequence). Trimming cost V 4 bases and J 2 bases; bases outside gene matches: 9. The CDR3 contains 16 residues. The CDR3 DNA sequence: TGCAGTGCTACCACCGGGACAGGGAGGGGCAATCAGCCCCAGCATTTT. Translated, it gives CSATTGTGRGNQPQHF.

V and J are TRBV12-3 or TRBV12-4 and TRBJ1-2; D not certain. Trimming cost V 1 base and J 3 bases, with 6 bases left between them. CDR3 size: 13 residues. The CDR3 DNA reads TGTGCCAGCAGTTTAGAGACGGACTATGGCTACACCTTC. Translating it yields CASSLETDYGYTF.

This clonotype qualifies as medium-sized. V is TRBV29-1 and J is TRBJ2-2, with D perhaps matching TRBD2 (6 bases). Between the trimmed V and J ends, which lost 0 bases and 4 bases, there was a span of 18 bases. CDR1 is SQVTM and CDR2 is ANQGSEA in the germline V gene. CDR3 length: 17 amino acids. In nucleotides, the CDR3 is TGCAGCGTTGAAGATCCGGGTGGGACTTCCCCCACCGGGGAGCTGTTTTTT. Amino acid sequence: CSVEDPGGTSPTGELFF.

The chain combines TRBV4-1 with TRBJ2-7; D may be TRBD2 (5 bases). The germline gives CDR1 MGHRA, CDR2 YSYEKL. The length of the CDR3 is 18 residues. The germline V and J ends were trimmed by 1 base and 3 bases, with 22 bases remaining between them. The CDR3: CASSQGTWTRNKGYEQYF. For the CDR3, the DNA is TGCGCCAGCAGCCAAGGGACCTGGACTCGAAATAAGGGCTACGAGCAGTACTTC.

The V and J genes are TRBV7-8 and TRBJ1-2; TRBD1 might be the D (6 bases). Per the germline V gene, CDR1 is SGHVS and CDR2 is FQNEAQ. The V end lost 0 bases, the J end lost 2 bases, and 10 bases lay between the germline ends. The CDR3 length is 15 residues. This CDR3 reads CASSLAYDRNYGYTF. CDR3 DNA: TGTGCCAGCAGCTTAGCTTATGACAGGAACTATGGCTACACCTTC.

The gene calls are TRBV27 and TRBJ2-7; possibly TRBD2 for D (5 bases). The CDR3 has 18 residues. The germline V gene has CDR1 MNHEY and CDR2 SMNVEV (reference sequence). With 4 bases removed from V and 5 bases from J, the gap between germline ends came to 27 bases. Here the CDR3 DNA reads TGTGCCAGCAGTTCCGCTGGACGGAGGATCACTTTTAGCGACGAGCAGTACTTC. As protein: CASSSAGRRITFSDEQYF.

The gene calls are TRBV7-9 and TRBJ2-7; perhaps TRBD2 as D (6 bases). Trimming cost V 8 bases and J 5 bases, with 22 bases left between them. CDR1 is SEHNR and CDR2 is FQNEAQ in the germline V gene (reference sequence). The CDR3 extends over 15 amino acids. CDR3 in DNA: TGTGCCAGCGGGGTACCTAGGAGGGGCCCCCACGAGCAGTACTTC. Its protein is CASGVPRRGPHEQYF.

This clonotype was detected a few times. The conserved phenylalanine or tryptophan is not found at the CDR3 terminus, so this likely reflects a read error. CDR3 residues: CASSVRTSGTFYEQFS. CDR3 nucleotides: TGCGCCAGCAGCGTTCGTACCAGCGGGACTTTTTATGAGCAGTTCTCC. J is TRBJ2-1 and V is TRBV4-3, with 7 bases fitting TRBD2. The CDR3 is 16 amino acids. The V and J ends lost 5 bases and 8 bases, in that order; junction bases with no gene match: 15. Germline V lookup: CDR1 LGHNA, CDR2 YSLEER.

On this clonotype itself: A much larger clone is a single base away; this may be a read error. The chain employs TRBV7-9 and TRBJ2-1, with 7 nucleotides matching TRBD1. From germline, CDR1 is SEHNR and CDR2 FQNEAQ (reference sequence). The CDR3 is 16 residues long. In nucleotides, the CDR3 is TGTGCCAACAGCTTACTTATAAGACAGGGTAGAAATGAGCAGTTCTTC. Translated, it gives CANSLLIRQGRNEQFF.